This T cell receptor beta chain originates from a study of glioma-infiltrating T cells after dendritic cell vaccination. This clone has only one observation. The assay was immunoSEQ multiplex PCR, and TCRdb's table has in-frame clones only and misses some. The top ten clones hold around 5% of a sample with approximately 46,000 clones, roughly 90% of them seen once. Time point described: after dendritic cell vaccination, including at tumor progression/relapse. Germline lookup yields CDR1 SEHNR and CDR2 FQNEAQ (reference sequence). The CDR3 is 12 residues long. Trimming removed 5 bases at V and 5 bases at J, with 10 bases between.

Sequencing used blood, obtained after dendritic cell vaccination. The receptor was isolated from a human donor with glioblastoma. The rearrangement joins TRBV7-9 to TRBJ2-7, with D possibly TRBD1 on 6 matching bases. The CDR3 DNA sequence: TGTGCCAGCAGCGGAACAGGGAACGAGCAGTACTTC. As protein: CASSGTGNEQYF.